The clone carrying this T cell receptor beta chain appeared a single time. Its antigen is currently unknown. Clones were read by immunoSEQ multiplex PCR, and TCRdb kept only the in-frame ones, dropping some. The sample lists roughly 81,000 clones; 80% to 90% were seen once. The data originate from a study of OX40 agonist ivuxolimab in advanced cancers. Study background: Every 2 weeks, patients received ivuxolimab intravenously, dosed at 0.01 to 10 mg/kg.

Study outcomes and limitations: The antigen specificity of the peripheral T cells (those that were expanded) was not determined. The mean number of expanded clones was higher in CD8+ T cells than in CD4+. A proportion of nonresponders additionally exhibited low normalized T-cell clonal expansion.

Germline loops: CDR1 SGDLS, CDR2 YYNGEE. This CDR3 contains 11 residues. Trimming took off 7 bases at V and 1 base at J, with 4 bases between the two ends. This clonotype originated in an adult with an advanced solid tumor such as melanoma, head and neck, liver or kidney cancer. J is TRBJ2-3 and V is TRBV9; no definite D call. This specimen consisted of CD4+ or CD8+ T cells sorted from blood, obtained in a trial of the OX40 agonist ivuxolimab. The CDR3 reads CASGRTDTQYF. The CDR3 region has the DNA TGTGCCAGCGGCCGCACAGATACGCAGTATTTT.